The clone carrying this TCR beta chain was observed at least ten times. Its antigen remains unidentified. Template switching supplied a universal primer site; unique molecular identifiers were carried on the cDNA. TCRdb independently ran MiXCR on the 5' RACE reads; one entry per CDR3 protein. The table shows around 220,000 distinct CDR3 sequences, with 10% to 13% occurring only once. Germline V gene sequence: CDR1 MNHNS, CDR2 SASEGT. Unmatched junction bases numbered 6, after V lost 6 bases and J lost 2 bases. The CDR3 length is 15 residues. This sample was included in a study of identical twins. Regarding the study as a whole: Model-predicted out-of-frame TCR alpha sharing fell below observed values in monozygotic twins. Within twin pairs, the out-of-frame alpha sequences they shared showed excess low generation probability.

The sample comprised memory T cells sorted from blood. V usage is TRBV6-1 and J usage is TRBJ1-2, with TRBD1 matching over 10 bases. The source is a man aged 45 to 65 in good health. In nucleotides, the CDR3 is TGTGCCAGCAGCACCGGGGGACAGGGGAACTATGGCTACACCTTC. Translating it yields CASSTGGQGNYGYTF.